A selection of T cell receptor beta chains follows, all from one sample in a study of beta chain features in type 1 diabetes. Data came from immunoSEQ multiplex PCR; TCRdb stores just in-frame clones and leaves some out. The table includes about 640,000 clones, 9.5% to 15% detected once. Sample: naive CD4+ T cells from blood. The receptors were gathered from a young man with type 1 diabetes. Each CDR3 is given with its conserved first and last residue. D genes are given only for firm matches. The size entry is marked missing in some rows and otherwise reads once, few, many or a size class.

j_gene	d_gene	abundance	v_gene	CDR3aa	CDR3nt
TRBJ2-1	-	-	TRBV28	CATSSGQDGNEQFF	TGTGCCACCTCCTCGGGGCAGGATGGCAATGAGCAGTTCTTC
TRBJ2-3	-	-	TRBV7-9	CASSFYPDTQYF	TGTGCCAGCAGCTTCTATCCTGATACGCAGTATTTT
TRBJ1-1	-	few	TRBV29-1	CSVAGNMNTEAFF	TGCAGCGTTGCCGGAAACATGAACACTGAAGCTTTCTTT
TRBJ1-4	-	few	TRBV15	CATSRDRGREKLFF	TGTGCCACCAGCAGAGATCGCGGGCGGGAGAAACTGTTTTTT
TRBJ2-1	-	few	TRBV30	CAWRATGDTEQFF	TGTGCCTGGAGAGCAACCGGGGACACTGAGCAGTTCTTC
TRBJ1-5	TRBD1	few	TRBV6-5	CASSSRDRGPRQPQHF	TGTGCCAGCAGTTCCCGGGACAGGGGGCCCCGTCAGCCCCAGCATTTT
TRBJ1-1	-	-	TRBV14	CASSQDDRFQRLNTEAFF	TGTGCCAGCAGCCAAGATGATAGGTTCCAGCGGTTGAACACTGAAGCTTTCTTT
TRBJ1-5	-	few	TRBV2	CASSEQGGSNQPQHF	TGTGCCAGCAGTGAACAGGGAGGAAGCAATCAGCCCCAGCATTTT
TRBJ2-5	-	few	TRBV9	CASSVGGEVETQYF	TGTGCCAGCAGCGTTGGCGGGGAAGTAGAGACCCAGTACTTC
TRBJ1-5	-	few	TRBV5-1	CASSLAGGDYQPQHF	TGCGCCAGCAGCCTCGCAGGTGGCGACTATCAGCCCCAGCATTTT
TRBJ1-6	-	-	TRBV6-1	CASSAEESYNSPLHF	TGTGCCAGCAGTGCTGAGGAGTCCTATAATTCACCCCTCCACTTT
TRBJ2-1	TRBD2	-	TRBV2	CASSLVDLAGGYNEQFF	TGTGCCAGCAGTTTGGTGGATTTAGCGGGGGGGTACAATGAGCAGTTCTTC
TRBJ2-5	TRBD2	-	TRBV7-2	CASSLGGYQETQYF	TGTGCCAGCAGCTTGGGAGGGTACCAAGAGACCCAGTACTTC
TRBJ2-5	-	-	TRBV5-4	CASSWGYQETQYF	TGTGCCAGCAGCTGGGGGTACCAAGAGACCCAGTACTTC
TRBJ1-6	-	few	TRBV25-1	CASSVRDNSPLHF	TGTGCCAGCAGTGTAAGGGATAATTCACCCCTCCACTTT
TRBJ2-6	-	few	TRBV5-1	CASSPERPSGANVLTF	TGCGCCAGCAGCCCCGAGAGGCCTTCTGGGGCCAACGTCCTGACTTTC
TRBJ2-1	-	once	TRBV5-1	CASSLRTGDYNEQFF	TGCGCCAGCAGCCTCCGGACTGGGGATTACAATGAGCAGTTCTTC
TRBJ2-1	-	few	TRBV18	CASSPQDTGEQFF	TGTGCCAGCTCACCACAGGATACGGGTGAGCAGTTCTTC
TRBJ2-6	-	few	TRBV27	CASSLLRASGANVLTF	TGTGCCAGCAGTTTATTAAGGGCCTCTGGGGCCAACGTCCTGACTTTC
TRBJ1-6	TRBD1	few	TRBV18	CASSRGTGGDSPLHF	TGTGCCAGCTCACGAGGGACAGGGGGGGATTCACCCCTCCACTTT
TRBJ2-1	-	few	TRBV9	CASSRSWGNEQFF	TGTGCCAGCAGCCGTAGTTGGGGGAATGAGCAGTTCTTC
TRBJ2-3	TRBD2	-	TRBV6-6	CASGEGRGTQYF	TGTGCCAGCGGTGAGGGGAGGGGAACGCAGTATTTT
TRBJ2-5	-	-	TRBV5-6	CASNSQETQYF	TGTGCCAGCAACAGTCAAGAGACCCAGTACTTC
TRBJ2-1	-	-	TRBV14	CASSQILPTGNEQFF	TGTGCCAGCAGCCAAATACTCCCCACGGGAAATGAGCAGTTCTTC
TRBJ1-1	-	few	TRBV28	CASSPHRGGDTEAFF	TGTGCCAGCAGTCCTCATAGAGGTGGGGACACTGAAGCTTTCTTT
TRBJ1-5	TRBD1	few	TRBV14	CASSQGLGTGNQPQHF	TGTGCCAGCAGCCAAGGGCTCGGGACAGGTAATCAGCCCCAGCATTTT
TRBJ2-3	-	few	TRBV5-4	CASSLEWGLNTQYF	TGTGCCAGCAGCTTGGAGTGGGGGCTAAATACGCAGTATTTT
TRBJ1-2	TRBD1	-	TRBV29-1	CSVIRRDSFQEGYTF	TGCAGCGTGATACGCCGGGACAGCTTCCAAGAGGGCTACACCTTC